The 5 T cell receptor beta chains given below trace back to one sample, sequenced in a study of cytomegalovirus exposure and HLA in healthy donors. Both 60 Vbeta primers and 13 Jbeta primers went into the PCR. Produced via immunoSEQ multiplex PCR; TCRdb's table is partial and in-frame only. The table lists some 34,000 clones. Input material: PBMCs. The origin of the receptors is a woman aged 35 to 49 in good health and CMV-seropositive.

This rearrangement joins TRBV30 to TRBJ1-5; D unresolved. Deletions cut 0 bases from V and 5 bases from J, with 11 bases between. The CDR3 totals 14 residues. In germline, CDR1 is GTSNPN, CDR2 SVGIG (reference sequence). CDR3 in DNA: TGTGCCTGGAGTGTCGGTCATGGGCATCAGCCCCAGCATTTT. This translates into CAWSVGHGHQPQHF.

The V call is TRBV5-4, the J call TRBJ2-7; TRBD1 agrees at 8 bases. After removal of 4 bases from V and 3 bases from J, the junction contained 6 bases not matched to a gene. Germline CDR1 is SGHNT and CDR2 is YYREEE (reference sequence). The CDR3 is made up of 14 amino acids. The CDR3 nucleotides are TGTGCCAGCAGCAAGGACAGGGAGAGCTACGAGCAGTACTTC. The encoded protein is CASSKDRESYEQYF.

The rearrangement links TRBV15 to TRBJ1-5; D is undetermined. V lost 0 bases to trimming and J lost 4 bases, with 4 bases between them. This CDR3 is built from 13 residues. CDR1 is LNHNV and CDR2 is YYDKDF in the germline V gene (reference sequence). The CDR3 coding sequence is TGTGCCACCAGCAGAGATCGGAATCAGCCCCAGCATTTT. Its translation is CATSRDRNQPQHF.

This chain joins TRBV9 and TRBJ1-2; D is unclear. Per the germline V gene, CDR1 is SGDLS and CDR2 is YYNGEE. V was trimmed by 0 bases and J by 2 bases, leaving 8 bases between them. The CDR3 sequence is 14 residues long. CDR3 loop: CASSVAPGNYGYTF. CDR3 nucleotides: TGTGCCAGCAGCGTAGCGCCGGGGAACTATGGCTACACCTTC.

The rearrangement links TRBV5-5 to TRBJ2-3; D is ambiguous. V lost 7 bases to trimming and J lost 3 bases, with 21 bases between them. The CDR3 loop spans 16 amino acids. Germline V gives CDR1 SGHKS, CDR2 YYEKEE (reference sequence). The DNA of the CDR3 is TGTGCCAGCTCTAGACTCCGCCCGGTAAGTACAGATACGCAGTATTTT. Translating it yields CASSRLRPVSTDTQYF.